This TCR beta chain was recovered during a study of blood T cell repertoires in COVID-19. Generated by immunoSEQ multiplex PCR, the TCRdb table keeps only in-frame clones and is missing some. In the table there are roughly 500,000 clones, roughly 90% of which are singletons. CDR1 is MNHEY, CDR2 SMNVEV, per germline (reference sequence). There are 15 residues in the CDR3. With 0 bases removed from V and 0 bases from J, the gap between germline ends came to 9 bases. The sequenced sample was PBMCs or T cells enriched from blood (not recorded which). The sequence came from a woman aged 40 to 49 who had recovered from COVID-19. The V and J genes are TRBV27 and TRBJ2-7, with D perhaps matching TRBD1 (6 bases). The CDR3 region is CASSLSLGGSYEQYF. CDR3 DNA sequence: TGTGCCAGCAGTTTATCACTAGGGGGCTCCTACGAGCAGTACTTC.